This T cell receptor (beta chain) derives from a study of blood T cell repertoires in COVID-19. Between the trimmed V and J ends, which lost 3 bases and 8 bases, there was a span of 16 bases. CDR1 is SNHLY and CDR2 is FYNNEI in the germline V gene. This CDR3 is 14 amino acids long. The assay was immunoSEQ multiplex PCR, and TCRdb's table has in-frame clones only and misses some. Among some 350,000 clones listed, about 89% were seen once. J is TRBJ1-2 and V is TRBV2; D not resolved. The TCR comes from a woman aged 25 to 39 with COVID-19, enrolled during active disease. The specimen sequenced was peripheral blood. The CDR3: CASSETNSVGGYTF. DNA for the CDR3: TGTGCCAGCAGTGAGACCAATAGCGTGGGGGGCTACACCTTC.